The 30 T cell receptor beta chains given below trace back to one sample, sequenced in a study of identical twins (dated by TCRdb to about 2016). Receptors were amplified or captured by 5' RACE. The instrument given in TCRdb is Illumina HiSeq 2000. The public reads were quality trimmed at Q25 with fastp and then assembled into clones with MiXCR by TCRdb, keeping productive beta chains. For every CDR3 protein sequence, its rows merge into one entry that carries the most common genes and DNA. Here the sample has 450,000 or so distinct CDR3 sequences; around 14% occur a single time. The top ten clones comprise roughly 0.5% of the sample. These data were also reused for a study on yellow fever vaccine responses in identical twins.

Sequencing input: CD4+ T cells sorted from blood. Receptors originate from a woman younger than 30 in good health.

This clonotype was seen many times. The CDR3 DNA is TGTGCCAGCAGAATACCCCTGAACACCGGGGAGCTGTTTTTT. Residues: CASRIPLNTGELFF. The chain carries TRBV12-3 or TRBV12-4 and TRBJ2-2, with no clear D. With 6 bases removed from V and 1 base from J, the gap between germline ends came to 9 bases. The CDR3 runs to 14 residues.

This clonotype was observed a handful of times. The gene calls are TRBV12-3 or TRBV12-4 and TRBJ2-2; tentatively, D is TRBD1 or TRBD2 (6 bases each). V was pared by 8 bases and J by 4 bases, with 14 bases between. The CDR3 extends over 14 amino acids. The CDR3 DNA is TGTGCCAGCGGGGGCAGGGGACTCACCGGGGAGCTGTTTTTT. As protein: CASGGRGLTGELFF.

This clonotype came up a few times. The chain joins TRBV5-1 to TRBJ2-7, with TRBD1 identical over 7 bases. Germline V lookup: CDR1 SGHRS, CDR2 YFSETQ. With V trimmed by 4 bases and J by 5 bases, 9 bases remained unmatched. The CDR3 runs 14 residues. As DNA, the CDR3 is TGCGCCAGCAGCGAATACAGGGGAGCTAACGAGCAGTACTTC. Its protein is CASSEYRGANEQYF.

This clonotype showed up many times. The chain is built from TRBV12-5 and TRBJ2-1, with TRBD2 matching 11 bases. With V trimmed by 4 bases and J by 5 bases, 13 bases remained unmatched. The CDR3 contains 18 residues. CDR1 is LGHNT and CDR2 is FRNRAP in the germline V gene. CDR3 sequence (DNA): TGTGCTAGTGGTTCGCTAAAGGGACTAGCGGAAGCCGACAATGAGCAGTTCTTC. Its translation: CASGSLKGLAEADNEQFF.

This clonotype was observed a few times. The V call is TRBV12-5, the J call TRBJ2-1; 8 nucleotides line up with TRBD2. V was clipped by 0 bases and J by 1 base; unmatched bases: 8. There are 18 residues in the CDR3. Germline lookup yields CDR1 LGHNT and CDR2 FRNRAP. The CDR3 DNA sequence: TGTGCTAGTGGTTTGGTACTTAGCGGGGTGAGTTCCTACAATGAGCAGTTCTTC. This sequence encodes CASGLVLSGVSSYNEQFF.

This clonotype was detected a few times. V usage is TRBV21-1 and J usage is TRBJ2-1; no check of the table's D call, TRBD2, against the DNA was made. TRBV21-1 counts as a pseudogene. This CDR3 contains 19 residues. The CDR3 sequence: CASSNSLAGGPSTYNEQFF. The CDR3 DNA follows: TGTGCCAGCAGCAACAGTCTAGCGGGAGGGCCGTCGACCTACAATGAGCAGTTCTTC.

The V and J genes are TRBV6-5 and TRBJ1-1; a weak D match, TRBD1 (5 bases). Trimming took off 2 bases at V and 6 bases at J, with 13 bases between the two ends. CDR1 is MNHEY, CDR2 SVGAGI, per germline. The CDR3 covers 14 residues. As DNA, the CDR3 is TGTGCCAGCAGTTACCGTCGCAGGGACCCTGAAGCTTTCTTT. This gives the protein CASSYRRRDPEAFF.

This clonotype was detected ten times or more. This chain uses TRBV5-1 with TRBJ2-2; D is unresolved. The CDR3 totals 14 residues. Trimming cost V 5 bases and J 0 bases, with 8 bases left between them. Germline loops: CDR1 SGHRS, CDR2 YFSETQ. CDR3 residues: CASRTGPNTGELFF. The CDR3 region has the DNA TGCGCCAGCAGAACCGGGCCGAACACCGGGGAGCTGTTTTTT. Looking up the rest from reference TRBV5-1 and TRBJ2-2 gives the full variable domain: KAGVTQTPRYLIKTRGQQVTLSCSPISGHRSVSWYQQTPGQGLQFLFEYFSETQRNKGNFPGRFSGRQFSNSRSEMNVSTLELGDSALYLCASRTGPNTGELFFGEGSRLTVL.

This clonotype has just a few counts. V usage is TRBV6-1 and J usage is TRBJ2-5; D unresolved. The CDR3 is made up of 14 amino acids. V lost 5 bases to trimming and J lost 2 bases, with 12 bases between them. The germline V gene has CDR1 MNHNS and CDR2 SASEGT. CDR3 bases: TGTGCCAGCAGTAAAAGTAGTGGGCAAGAGACCCAGTACTTC. It codes for CASSKSSGQETQYF.

This chain connects TRBV20-1 to TRBJ2-7, with 8 bases lining up with TRBD1. Unmatched junction bases numbered 9, after V lost 6 bases and J lost 2 bases. The CDR3 consists of 14 residues. Germline assignment: CDR1 DFQATT and CDR2 SNEGSKA (reference sequence). CDR3 bases: TGCAGTGCACGTCGGACAGGGACCGCCTACGAGCAGTACTTC. This codes for CSARRTGTAYEQYF.

This CDR3 reads CATSDPGTSAYNEQFF. The DNA of the CDR3 is TGTGCCACCAGTGACCCCGGGACTAGCGCATACAATGAGCAGTTCTTC. The V call is TRBV24-1, the J call TRBJ2-1; 10 nucleotides line up with TRBD2. The CDR3 has 16 amino acids. The trim removed 4 bases at V and 4 bases at J, leaving 6 bases unmatched. The germline CDR1 and CDR2 sequences are KGHDR and SFDVKD.

This chain connects TRBV11-2 to TRBJ2-7; D tentatively reads TRBD1 or TRBD2 (5 bases each). Trimming cost V 1 base and J 6 bases, with 13 bases left between them. The CDR3 runs to 14 residues. Germline values: CDR1 SGHAT, CDR2 FQNNGV. CDR3 nucleotides: TGTGCCAGCAGCTTAGGGCCCCAGGGAGCCGAGCAGTACTTC. Encoded protein: CASSLGPQGAEQYF.

The J gene is TRBJ1-1, the V gene TRBV9; D remains ambiguous. Germline CDR1 reads SGDLS; CDR2 reads YYNGEE. Between the trimmed V and J ends, which lost 2 bases and 4 bases, there was a span of 12 bases. CDR3 length: 14 amino acids. CDR3 loop: CASSVGVISTEAFF. DNA for the CDR3: TGTGCCAGCAGCGTCGGGGTAATAAGCACTGAAGCTTTCTTT.

V gene TRBV6-1 combines with J gene TRBJ2-1; TRBD2 matches 13 bases. The germline V gene encodes CDR1 MNHNS and CDR2 SASEGT. J gave up 0 bases and V 7 bases, and 6 bases lay outside the gene matches. The CDR3 is made up of 17 amino acids. CDR3 coding DNA: TGTGCCAGCATGGGACTAGCGGGGTTAAGCTCCTACAATGAGCAGTTCTTC. It codes for CASMGLAGLSSYNEQFF.

The chain combines TRBV2 with TRBJ2-5, with no clear D. This CDR3 is built from 12 residues. The germline V gene encodes CDR1 SNHLY and CDR2 FYNNEI. V was pared by 7 bases and J by 5 bases, with 11 bases between. CDR3 bases: TGTGCCAGCAAATACAATCAGGAGACCCAGTACTTC. Protein: CASKYNQETQYF.

This clonotype has more than one count but fewer than ten. The V call is TRBV12-3 or TRBV12-4, the J call TRBJ1-1; no firm D call. There are 16 residues in the CDR3. V was clipped by 1 base and J by 0 bases, with 12 bases between them. The CDR3 protein is CASSLGAVFMNTEAFF. The CDR3, as DNA: TGTGCCAGCAGTTTAGGTGCGGTTTTCATGAACACTGAAGCTTTCTTT.

The chain uses TRBV5-4 and TRBJ2-1; 10 nucleotides agree with TRBD1. Germline loops: CDR1 SGHNT, CDR2 YYREEE (reference sequence). Germline trimming cut 4 bases from V and 6 bases from J; bases unmatched to any gene: 7. This CDR3 region has 15 residues. This CDR3 is CASSPGTGVRNEQFF. The DNA of the CDR3 is TGTGCCAGCAGCCCCGGGACAGGGGTACGCAATGAGCAGTTCTTC.

The chain employs TRBV5-5 and TRBJ2-2; 9 bases map to TRBD2. The CDR3 extends over 16 amino acids. The V and J ends lost 5 bases and 0 bases, in that order; junction bases with no gene match: 5. Per germline, CDR1 SGHKS and CDR2 YYEKEE (reference sequence). As DNA, the CDR3 is TGTGCCAGCAGATCCGGGACTAGCCCGAACACCGGGGAGCTGTTTTTT. This codes for CASRSGTSPNTGELFF.

This clonotype was picked up a small number of times. This sequence joins TRBV28 and TRBJ2-7; maybe TRBD2 (6 bases). The germline V gene has CDR1 MDHEN and CDR2 SYDVKM. The CDR3 is 14 residues long. Trimming left V 6 bases short and J 6 bases short, with 18 bases between. The CDR3, as DNA: TGTGCCAGCAGGGGACGACTAGTTTCGGGCGAGCAGTACTTC. It encodes CASRGRLVSGEQYF.

The chain links TRBV28 to TRBJ2-1, with 12 bases that match TRBD2. This CDR3 region has 17 residues. The junction had 10 bases not matched to a gene; V was cut back by 10 bases and J by 0 bases. Germline CDR1 MDHEN, CDR2 SYDVKM. The CDR3 bases are TGTGCCACCGAAACTAGCGGGAGGTTGAGCTCCTACAATGAGCAGTTCTTC. Its protein is CATETSGRLSSYNEQFF.

V and J are TRBV27 and TRBJ2-3; 13 bases align to TRBD2. The germline V gene encodes CDR1 MNHEY and CDR2 SMNVEV (reference sequence). Trimming took 0 bases from V and 10 from J; bases not matched to a gene: 10. The CDR3 has 17 residues. CDR3 region: CASSLSTGTSGVLSQYF. The CDR3, as DNA: TGTGCCAGCAGTTTATCCACCGGGACTAGCGGGGTTTTGTCGCAGTATTTT.

The V call is TRBV28, the J call TRBJ1-2, with D perhaps TRBD1 (6 bases). This CDR3 has 14 residues. Germline CDR1 is MDHEN and CDR2 is SYDVKM. V dropped 5 bases and J dropped 7 bases, with 17 bases sitting between them. This chain's CDR3 is CASSVATGLSGYTF. For the CDR3, the DNA is TGTGCCAGCAGTGTTGCGACAGGTTTGAGTGGCTACACCTTC.

The table lists this clonotype with many counts. V and J are TRBV6-2 or TRBV6-3 and TRBJ2-3; D ambiguous. The V end was cut by 8 bases, the J end by 0 bases, with 9 bases between. This CDR3 comprises 13 residues. CDR1 and CDR2 (germline): MNHEY, SVGEGT. The CDR3 sequence is CASSSLSTDTQYF. The CDR3 DNA is TGTGCCAGCTCTTCACTTAGCACAGATACGCAGTATTTT.

This clonotype was observed a few times. The DNA of the CDR3 is TGTGCCAGCAGCTTAGCCCCTTCCAATCAGCCCCAGCATTTT. Its protein product is CASSLAPSNQPQHF. V usage is TRBV11-2 and J usage is TRBJ1-5; D gene unclear. Per the germline V gene, CDR1 is SGHAT and CDR2 is FQNNGV. Trimming stripped 1 base from V and 3 bases from J, with 7 bases between. The CDR3 consists of 14 residues.

This clonotype was seen more than once but under ten times. This chain connects TRBV5-1 to TRBJ1-3; D unresolved. The length of the CDR3 is 14 residues. Germline CDR1 reads SGHRS; CDR2 reads YFSETQ. V was cut by 0 bases and J by 8 bases, with 12 bases left in between. This chain's CDR3 is CASSLGNPGDTIYF. In nucleotides, the CDR3 is TGCGCCAGCAGCTTGGGCAACCCAGGAGACACCATATATTTT.

This clonotype occurred many times. The gene calls are TRBV4-2 and TRBJ2-5; 9 bases align to TRBD2. V gave up 0 bases and J gave up 2 bases; unmatched junction bases: 7. Germline values: CDR1 LGHNA, CDR2 YNFKEQ. CDR3 size: 17 residues. CDR3 amino acids: CASSQDFAGGLQETQYF. DNA for the CDR3: TGTGCCAGCAGCCAAGATTTTGCGGGGGGGCTACAAGAGACCCAGTACTTC.

The chain joins TRBV11-2 to TRBJ2-5; 10 nucleotides align to TRBD2. Germline lookup yields CDR1 SGHAT and CDR2 FQNNGV. J lost 4 bases, V lost 1 base, and 12 bases had no gene match. The CDR3 runs 18 residues. The CDR3: CASSLGASASGRGETQYF. The CDR3 DNA reads as TGTGCCAGCAGCTTAGGTGCTTCGGCTAGCGGGAGAGGAGAGACCCAGTACTTC.

The J gene is TRBJ1-2, the V gene TRBV12-3 or TRBV12-4, with D uncertain. Trimming left V 9 bases short and J 4 bases short, with 15 bases between. CDR3 size: 13 residues. For the CDR3, the DNA is TGTGCCAGTTGCTTAGATCCCAGCTATGGCTACACCTTC. Amino acid sequence: CASCLDPSYGYTF.

In this sample, this clonotype turned up a few times. The genes are TRBV7-2 and TRBJ2-5; a weak D match, TRBD1 (6 bases). Between the trimmed V and J ends, which lost 5 bases and 6 bases, there was a span of 16 bases. In germline, CDR1 is SGHTA, CDR2 FQGNSA. The CDR3 runs 14 residues. The CDR3 nucleotides are TGTGCCAGCAGCCACCGCAGGGGCTTAAAGACCCAGTACTTC. Translating gives CASSHRRGLKTQYF.

The chain recombines TRBV12-3 or TRBV12-4 with TRBJ1-5, with TRBD1 identical over 8 bases. This CDR3 has 16 amino acids. V was clipped by 4 bases and J by 6 bases; unmatched bases: 11. The CDR3 DNA follows: TGTGCCAGCAGTTCATCCGACAGGGGCTTAAGTCAGCCCCAGCATTTT. Its protein is CASSSSDRGLSQPQHF.